The 9 T cell receptor beta chains reported below all come from one sample, sequenced in a study of a mutant IDH1 vaccine in newly diagnosed glioma. The sample's time point: week 35, safety follow-up. In every dose of vaccine, 300 ug of mutant IDH1 20-mer peptide was given alongside topical imiquimod. The assay was immunoSEQ multiplex PCR, and TCRdb's table has in-frame clones only and misses some. The sample lists 50,000 to 70,000 clones; less than 90% were seen once. Their specific antigens are unknown. The sequences come from PBMCs, collected from a glioma patient whose treatment included an IDH1 peptide vaccine. All receptors come from a man aged 35 to 55 with glioma.

The rearrangement uses TRBV11-2 and TRBJ2-7; the match to TRBD2 covers 11 bases. This CDR3 is built from 18 residues. From germline, CDR1 is SGHAT and CDR2 FQNNGV. V shed 5 bases and J 4 bases; nucleotides not matched to a gene: 16. CDR3 loop: CASSTHGLAGGTFYEQYF. In DNA form, the CDR3 reads TGTGCCAGCAGCACGCACGGGTTAGCGGGAGGGACTTTTTACGAGCAGTACTTC.

The chain has TRBV19 and TRBJ2-7; 12 bases agree with TRBD1. Germline-derived CDR1 and CDR2 are LNHDA and SQIVND (reference sequence). V dropped 4 bases and J dropped 7; count of bases not matched to a gene: 5. This CDR3 is 14 amino acids long. This chain's CDR3 is CASSTGQGAREQYF. As DNA, the CDR3 is TGTGCCAGTAGTACGGGACAGGGGGCGAGGGAGCAGTACTTC.

This sequence joins TRBV21-1 and TRBJ2-4; TRBD1 is the table's D call and was not checked against the DNA. TRBV21-1 is termed a pseudogene. This CDR3 is 16 amino acids long. CDR3 DNA: TGTGCCAGCAGCAAAGACAGGCCACTAGCCAAAAACATTCAGTACTTC. Encoded protein: CASSKDRPLAKNIQYF.

The chain employs TRBV9 and TRBJ2-7; 7 bases are shared with TRBD1. The V segment lost 4 bases and the J segment 4 bases; nucleotides outside the gene matches: 11. The CDR3 sequence is 15 residues long. Per the germline V gene, CDR1 is SGDLS and CDR2 is YYNGEE. The CDR3 is CASSPGQGERYEQYF. For the CDR3, the DNA is TGTGCCAGCAGCCCCGGGCAGGGGGAGAGGTACGAGCAGTACTTC.

The V and J genes are TRBV27 and TRBJ2-7; no reliable D call. Germline CDR1 MNHEY, CDR2 SMNVEV (reference sequence). The germline V and J ends were trimmed by 2 bases and 0 bases, with 11 bases remaining between them. This CDR3 contains 15 residues. The CDR3: CASSLGLTTSYEQYF. The CDR3 DNA sequence: TGTGCCAGCAGTTTAGGGCTAACGACCTCCTACGAGCAGTACTTC.

The chain joins TRBV18 to TRBJ2-7, with 7 bases aligning to TRBD2. The V and J ends lost 0 bases and 2 bases, in that order; junction bases with no gene match: 4. Looked up from germline, CDR1 is KGHSH and CDR2 is LQKENI. This CDR3 is 15 amino acids long. The CDR3 sequence: CASSPPAGAAYEQYF. CDR3 bases: TGTGCCAGCTCACCACCGGCGGGAGCCGCCTACGAGCAGTACTTC.

The chain employs TRBV5-1 and TRBJ1-2; 12 nucleotides agree with TRBD1. The germline CDR1 and CDR2 sequences are SGHRS and YFSETQ. The J segment lost 8 bases and the V segment lost 4 bases, leaving 9 bases of the junction unmatched. The CDR3 extends over 15 amino acids. CDR3 region: CASSVGTGGLGGYTF. Here the CDR3 DNA reads TGCGCCAGCAGCGTGGGGACAGGGGGCTTGGGCGGCTACACCTTC.

The genes are TRBV27 and TRBJ2-7; weak D call: TRBD2 (5 bases). Germline V gives CDR1 MNHEY, CDR2 SMNVEV (reference sequence). The CDR3 runs to 13 residues. The germline V and J ends were trimmed by 2 bases and 1 base, with 6 bases remaining between them. The CDR3 bases are TGTGCCAGCAGTTTACGGGGATCCTACGAGCAGTACTTC. It is translated as CASSLRGSYEQYF.

The chain is built from TRBV19 and TRBJ1-4; D is possibly TRBD1 (6 bases). The length of the CDR3 is 15 residues. Per the germline V gene, CDR1 is LNHDA and CDR2 is SQIVND (reference sequence). Trimming took 7 bases from V and 6 from J, leaving 18 bases between them. CDR3 in DNA: TGTGCCAGTACCCGTTACAGGGCTGGGGATGAAAAACTGTTTTTT. Protein sequence: CASTRYRAGDEKLFF. Based on the CDR3 plus reference TRBV19 and TRBJ1-4, the full variable domain is DGGITQSPKYLFRKEGQNVTLSCEQNLNHDAMYWYRQDPGQGLRLIYYSQIVNDFQKGDIAEGYSVSREKKESFPLTVTSAQKNPTAFYLCASTRYRAGDEKLFFGSGTQLSVL.